Presented here are 6 T cell receptor beta chains from one specimen sequenced in a study of blood T cell repertoires in COVID-19. The data were produced by immunoSEQ multiplex PCR, yet TCRdb's version contains in-frame clones alone and is incomplete. This table holds approximately 73,000 clones, about 80% found once. Sequenced input: peripheral blood. The source of these receptors is a woman between 65 and 79 years old with acute or convalescent COVID-19.

J is TRBJ1-1 and V is TRBV2; D is possibly TRBD1 (6 bases). The CDR3 is 14 amino acids. CDR1 is SNHLY and CDR2 is FYNNEI in the germline V gene. Between the trimmed V and J ends, which lost 6 bases and 2 bases, there was a span of 13 bases. The CDR3 loop is CASSQQQGNTEAFF. Here the CDR3 DNA reads TGTGCCAGCAGCCAACAACAGGGCAACACTGAAGCTTTCTTT.

This clone was seen only once. The J gene is TRBJ2-1, the V gene TRBV6-2 or TRBV6-3, with 9 bases that match TRBD2. This CDR3 is 20 amino acids long. From germline, CDR1 is MNHEY and CDR2 SVGEGT. V was pared by 0 bases and J by 7 bases, with 19 bases of the junction left unmatched. CDR3 protein: CASSYSKIAGAYRSGNEQFF. The CDR3 DNA reads TGTGCCAGCAGTTACTCGAAAATAGCGGGGGCGTATAGATCAGGGAATGAGCAGTTCTTC.

This clone was observed a few times. The V and J genes are TRBV2 and TRBJ1-4, with 8 bases lining up with TRBD1. Trimming at V came to 5 bases and at J to 3 bases, leaving 5 bases not matched to a gene. In germline, CDR1 is SNHLY, CDR2 FYNNEI. The CDR3 sequence is 15 residues long. DNA of the CDR3: TGTGCCAGCAGTCTCCAGGGGGCTTCTAATGAAAAACTGTTTTTT. This sequence encodes CASSLQGASNEKLFF.

The J gene is TRBJ2-7, the V gene TRBV21-1; the D segment call TRBD1 is taken from the table without a DNA check. TRBV21-1 is shown as a pseudogene. The CDR3 length is 16 residues. CDR3 coding DNA: TGTGCCAGCAGCAACCTACTAGACAGGGGGCTTGGCGAGCAGTACTTC. Translating it yields CASSNLLDRGLGEQYF.

The V call is TRBV13, the J call TRBJ2-7; no clear D gene. This CDR3 comprises 15 residues. V dropped 5 bases and J dropped 3 bases, with 17 bases sitting between them. Germline V lookup: CDR1 PRHDT, CDR2 FYEKMQ (reference sequence). CDR3 residues: CASSGLISSGYEQYF. CDR3 nucleotide sequence: TGTGCCAGCAGCGGCCTTATTTCCTCTGGCTACGAGCAGTACTTC.

This chain links TRBV11-1 with TRBJ2-5; TRBD2 matches 12 bases. Per the germline V gene, CDR1 is SGHAT and CDR2 is FQDESV (reference sequence). Trimming cost V 0 bases and J 1 base; bases outside gene matches: 9. The CDR3 has 19 residues. As DNA, the CDR3 is TGTGCCAGCAGCTTAGCGGTGGGGCTAGCGGGAGGGATCCAAGAGACCCAGTACTTC. This codes for CASSLAVGLAGGIQETQYF. Drawing the rest from reference TRBV11-1 and TRBJ2-5, the complete variable domain is EAEVAQSPRYKITEKSQAVAFWCDPISGHATLYWYRQILGQGPELLVQFQDESVVDDSQLPKDRFSAERLKGVDSTLKIQPAELGDSAMYLCASSLAVGLAGGIQETQYFGPGTRLLVL.